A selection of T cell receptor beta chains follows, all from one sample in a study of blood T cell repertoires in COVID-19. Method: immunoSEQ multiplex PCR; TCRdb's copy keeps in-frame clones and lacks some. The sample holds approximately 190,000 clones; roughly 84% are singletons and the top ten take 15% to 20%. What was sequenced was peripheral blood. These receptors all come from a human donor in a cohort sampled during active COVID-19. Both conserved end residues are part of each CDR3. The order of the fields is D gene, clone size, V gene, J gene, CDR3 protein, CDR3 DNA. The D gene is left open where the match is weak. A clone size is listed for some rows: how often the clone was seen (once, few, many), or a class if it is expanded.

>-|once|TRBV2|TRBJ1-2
CASSESGRTNYGYTF
TGTGCCAGCAGTGAATCAGGGAGGACTAACTATGGCTACACCTTC
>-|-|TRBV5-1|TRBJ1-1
CASNTVTENTEAFF
TGCGCCAGCAACACTGTGACAGAAAACACTGAAGCTTTCTTT
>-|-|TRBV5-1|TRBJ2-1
CASSSGDSSYNEQFF
TGCGCCAGCAGCTCCGGGGATTCCTCCTACAATGAGCAGTTCTTC
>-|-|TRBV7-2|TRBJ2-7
CASSLVGGGAYEQYF
TGTGCCAGCAGCTTAGTAGGAGGGGGCGCGTACGAGCAGTACTTC
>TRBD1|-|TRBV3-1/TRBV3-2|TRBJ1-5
CASSQGLTGGRQPQHF
TGTGCCAGCAGCCAGGGACTGACAGGGGGACGTCAGCCCCAGCATTTT
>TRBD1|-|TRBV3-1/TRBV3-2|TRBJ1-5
CASSGTEHQPQHF
TGTGCCAGCAGCGGGACAGAACATCAGCCCCAGCATTTT
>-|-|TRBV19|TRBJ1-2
CASSTESQVRGYGYTF
TGTGCCAGTAGTACGGAATCACAGGTCAGGGGCTATGGCTACACCTTC
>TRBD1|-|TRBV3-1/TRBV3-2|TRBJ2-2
CASRFRQGRELFF
TGTGCCAGCAGATTCAGACAGGGCCGGGAGCTGTTTTTT
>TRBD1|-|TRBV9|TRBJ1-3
CASSRQGSGNTIYF
TGTGCCAGCAGTCGACAGGGCTCTGGAAACACCATATATTTT
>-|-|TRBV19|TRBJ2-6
CASSIRGDRSGANVLTF
TGTGCCAGTAGTATTAGGGGGGACAGATCTGGGGCCAACGTCCTGACTTTC
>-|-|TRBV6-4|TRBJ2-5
CASSDLSETQYF
TGTGCCAGCAGTGACCTATCCGAGACCCAGTACTTC
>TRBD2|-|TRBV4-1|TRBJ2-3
CASSQAGLGGDTQYF
TGCGCCAGCAGCCAAGCGGGACTAGGCGGCGATACGCAGTATTTT
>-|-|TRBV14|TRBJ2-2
CASSRRGIGELFF
TGTGCCAGCAGCCGAAGGGGGATCGGGGAGCTGTTTTTT
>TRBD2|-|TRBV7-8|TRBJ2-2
CASTRGGGGTGELFF
TGTGCCAGCACCCGCGGGGGGGGTGGCACCGGGGAGCTGTTTTTT
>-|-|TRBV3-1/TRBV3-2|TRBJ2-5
CASSQPYSSQETQYF
TGTGCCAGCAGCCAACCCTACAGTAGCCAAGAGACCCAGTACTTC
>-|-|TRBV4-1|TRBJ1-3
CASSQTGVTGNTIYF
TGCGCCAGCAGCCAAACCGGGGTTACTGGAAACACCATATATTTT
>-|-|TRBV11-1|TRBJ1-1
CASTHRVKDTEAFF
TGTGCCAGCACCCACAGGGTTAAGGACACTGAAGCTTTCTTT
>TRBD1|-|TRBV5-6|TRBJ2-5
CASSLDGTGRETQYF
TGTGCCAGCAGCTTGGATGGGACAGGGCGGGAGACCCAGTACTTC
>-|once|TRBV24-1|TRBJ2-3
CATSDSIGGADTQYF
TGTGCCACCAGTGATTCTATAGGGGGGGCGGATACGCAGTATTTT
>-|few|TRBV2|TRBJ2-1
CATTVNMDNEQFF
TGTGCCACGACAGTAAACATGGACAATGAGCAGTTCTTC
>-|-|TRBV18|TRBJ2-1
CASSPDWNYNEQFF
TGTGCCAGCTCACCTGACTGGAACTACAATGAGCAGTTCTTC
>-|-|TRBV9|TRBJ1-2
CASSVGEGAGYTF
TGTGCCAGCAGCGTAGGAGAAGGGGCTGGCTACACCTTC
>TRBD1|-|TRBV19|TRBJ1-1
CASSIIPGQGVAEAFF
TGTGCCAGTAGTATAATTCCGGGACAGGGGGTCGCTGAAGCTTTCTTT